This TCR beta chain came from a study of blood T cell repertoires in COVID-19. In the study overall: Collection of acute and convalescent COVID-19 samples took place in the United States, Italy and Spain. T cells, B-cell-depleted T cells, or PBMCs supplied cDNA or gDNA.

Method: immunoSEQ multiplex PCR; TCRdb's copy keeps in-frame clones and lacks some. The sample shows around 400,000 clones, about 90% of them seen only once. This CDR3 has 15 residues. Germline-derived CDR1 and CDR2 are MDHEN and SYDVKM. V dropped 6 bases and J dropped 3 bases, with 17 bases sitting between them. Specimen: peripheral blood. The receptor's source is a woman aged 55-69 years with COVID-19, enrolled during active disease. This rearrangement joins TRBV28 to TRBJ1-2, with D maybe TRBD1 (6 bases). The CDR3 coding sequence is TGTGCCAGCAGCCCCAAAGCAGGGGAAGACTATGGCTACACCTTC. Translating gives CASSPKAGEDYGYTF.